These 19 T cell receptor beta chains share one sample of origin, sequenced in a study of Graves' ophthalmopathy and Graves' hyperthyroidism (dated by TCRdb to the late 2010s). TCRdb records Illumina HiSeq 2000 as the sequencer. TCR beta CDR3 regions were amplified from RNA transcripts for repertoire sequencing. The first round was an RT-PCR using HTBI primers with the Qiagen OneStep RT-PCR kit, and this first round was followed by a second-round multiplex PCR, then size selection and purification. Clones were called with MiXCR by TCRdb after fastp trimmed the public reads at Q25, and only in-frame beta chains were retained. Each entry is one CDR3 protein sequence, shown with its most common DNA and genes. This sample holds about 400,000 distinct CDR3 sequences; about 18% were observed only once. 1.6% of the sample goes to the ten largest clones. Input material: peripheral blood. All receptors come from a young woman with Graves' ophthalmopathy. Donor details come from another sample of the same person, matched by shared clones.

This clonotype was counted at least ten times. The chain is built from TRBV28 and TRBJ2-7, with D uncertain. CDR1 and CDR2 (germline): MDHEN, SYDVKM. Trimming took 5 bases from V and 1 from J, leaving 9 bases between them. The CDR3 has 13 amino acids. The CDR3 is CASSLARSYEQYF. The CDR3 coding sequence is TGTGCCAGCAGTCTGGCGAGATCCTACGAGCAGTACTTC.

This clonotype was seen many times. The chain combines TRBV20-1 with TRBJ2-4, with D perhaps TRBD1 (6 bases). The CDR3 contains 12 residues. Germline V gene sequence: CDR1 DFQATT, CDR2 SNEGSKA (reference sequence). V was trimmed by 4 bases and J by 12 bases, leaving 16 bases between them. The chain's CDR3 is CSATSRQATQYF. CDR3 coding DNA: TGCAGTGCTACCTCCAGACAGGCTACTCAGTACTTC.

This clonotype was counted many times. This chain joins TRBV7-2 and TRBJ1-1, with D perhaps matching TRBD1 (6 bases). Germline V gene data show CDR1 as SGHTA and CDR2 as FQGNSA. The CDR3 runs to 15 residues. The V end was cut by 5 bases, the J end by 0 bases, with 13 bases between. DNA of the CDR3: TGTGCCAGCAGCCGAAACGGACAGCTGAACACTGAAGCTTTCTTT. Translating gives CASSRNGQLNTEAFF.

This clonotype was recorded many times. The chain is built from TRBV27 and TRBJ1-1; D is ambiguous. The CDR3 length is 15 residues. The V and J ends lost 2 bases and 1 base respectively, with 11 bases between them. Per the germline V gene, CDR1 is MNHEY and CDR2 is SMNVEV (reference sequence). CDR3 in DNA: TGTGCCAGCAGTTTACGAGGGAGCGCGAACACTGAAGCTTTCTTT. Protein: CASSLRGSANTEAFF.

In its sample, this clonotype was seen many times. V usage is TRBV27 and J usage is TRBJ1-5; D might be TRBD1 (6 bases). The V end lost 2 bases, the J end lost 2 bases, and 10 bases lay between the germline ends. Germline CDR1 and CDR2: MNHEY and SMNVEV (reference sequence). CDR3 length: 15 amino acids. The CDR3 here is CASSLGGARNQPQHF. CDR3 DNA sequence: TGTGCCAGCAGTTTAGGGGGCGCACGCAATCAGCCCCAGCATTTT.

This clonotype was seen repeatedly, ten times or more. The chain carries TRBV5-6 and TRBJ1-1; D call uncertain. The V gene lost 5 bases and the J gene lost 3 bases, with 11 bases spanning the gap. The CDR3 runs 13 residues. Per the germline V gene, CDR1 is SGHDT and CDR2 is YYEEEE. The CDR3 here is CASSKERYTEAFF. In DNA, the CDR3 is TGTGCCAGCAGTAAAGAGAGGTACACTGAAGCTTTCTTT.

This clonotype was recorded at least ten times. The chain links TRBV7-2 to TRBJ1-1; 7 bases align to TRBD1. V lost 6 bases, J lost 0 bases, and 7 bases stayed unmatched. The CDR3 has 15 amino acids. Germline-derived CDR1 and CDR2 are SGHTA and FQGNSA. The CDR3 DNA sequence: TGTGCCAGCAGTACTACCGGGACAGTGAACACTGAAGCTTTCTTT. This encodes CASSTTGTVNTEAFF. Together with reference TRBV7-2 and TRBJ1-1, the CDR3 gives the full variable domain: GAGVSQSPSNKVTEKGKDVELRCDPISGHTALYWYRQSLGQGLEFLIYFQGNSAPDKSGLPSDRFSAERTGGSVSTLTIQRTQQEDSAVYLCASSTTGTVNTEAFFGQGTRLTVV.

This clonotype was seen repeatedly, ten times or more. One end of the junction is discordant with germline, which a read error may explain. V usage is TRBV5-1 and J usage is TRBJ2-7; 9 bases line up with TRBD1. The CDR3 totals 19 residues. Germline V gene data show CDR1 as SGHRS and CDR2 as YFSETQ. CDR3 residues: CASSFTSGFAGTGSFEQYF. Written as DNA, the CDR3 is TGCGCCAGCAGCTTCACTTCCGGATTTGCGGGGACAGGGTCCTTCGAGCAGTACTTC. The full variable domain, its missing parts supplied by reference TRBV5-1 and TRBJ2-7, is KAGVTQTPRYLIKTRGQQVTLSCSPISGHRSVSWYQQTPGQGLQFLFEYFSETQRNKGNFPGRFSGRQFSNSRSEMNVSTLELGDSALYLCASSFTSGFAGTGSFEQYFGPGTRLTVT.

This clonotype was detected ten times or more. The CDR3 protein is CASSRISGGVSAGYTF. The DNA for the CDR3 is TGTGCCAGCAGCCGAATCAGCGGGGGGGTTTCTGCTGGCTACACCTTC. This chain uses TRBV11-1 with TRBJ1-2, with a tentative D call TRBD1 (5 bases). Germline V gives CDR1 SGHAT, CDR2 FQDESV (reference sequence). V was pared by 5 bases and J by 7 bases, with 23 bases between. The CDR3 contains 16 residues. The entire variable domain, with the rest obtained from reference TRBV11-1 and TRBJ1-2, is as follows: EAEVAQSPRYKITEKSQAVAFWCDPISGHATLYWYRQILGQGPELLVQFQDESVVDDSQLPKDRFSAERLKGVDSTLKIQPAELGDSAMYLCASSRISGGVSAGYTFGSGTRLTVV.

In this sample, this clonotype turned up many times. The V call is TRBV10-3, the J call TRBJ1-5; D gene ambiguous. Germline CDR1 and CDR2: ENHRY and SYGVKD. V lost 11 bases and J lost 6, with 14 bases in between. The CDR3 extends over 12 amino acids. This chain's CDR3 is CAAKTGSQPQHF. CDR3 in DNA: TGTGCCGCCAAGACTGGGAGTCAGCCCCAGCATTTT.

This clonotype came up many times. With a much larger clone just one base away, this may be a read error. The CDR3 DNA follows: TGTGCCAGCAGGAGGACCACTGAAGCTTTCTTT. Its protein is CASRRTTEAFF. The chain recombines TRBV4-2 with TRBJ1-1, with unresolved D. The CDR3 runs to 11 residues. Germline V gene sequence: CDR1 LGHNA, CDR2 YNFKEQ. V was cut by 6 bases and J by 4 bases, with 6 bases left in between.

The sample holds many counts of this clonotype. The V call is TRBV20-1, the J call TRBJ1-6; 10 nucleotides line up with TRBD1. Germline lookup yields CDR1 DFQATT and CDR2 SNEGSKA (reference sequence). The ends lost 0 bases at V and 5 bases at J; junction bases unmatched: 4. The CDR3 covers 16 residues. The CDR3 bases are TGCAGTGCTAGAGATTTGGGGACAGGGGATAATTCACCCCTCCACTTT. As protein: CSARDLGTGDNSPLHF.

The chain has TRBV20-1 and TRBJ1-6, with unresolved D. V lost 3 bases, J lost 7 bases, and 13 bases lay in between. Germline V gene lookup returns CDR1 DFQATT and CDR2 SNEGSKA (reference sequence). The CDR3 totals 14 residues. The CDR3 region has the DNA TGCAGTGCTAGTTCATTGCAGGAGAATTCACCCCTCCACTTT. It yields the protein CSASSLQENSPLHF.

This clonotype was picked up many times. CDR3 in DNA: TGCAGTGCTAGAGACCGAACCGACAGGATTGGACCCATATATTTT. It codes for CSARDRTDRIGPIYF. The chain has TRBV20-1 and TRBJ1-3, with D perhaps TRBD1 (6 bases). The V and J ends lost 0 bases and 11 bases respectively, with 20 bases between them. CDR3 length equals 15 residues. Germline V CDR1 and CDR2: DFQATT, SNEGSKA (reference sequence).

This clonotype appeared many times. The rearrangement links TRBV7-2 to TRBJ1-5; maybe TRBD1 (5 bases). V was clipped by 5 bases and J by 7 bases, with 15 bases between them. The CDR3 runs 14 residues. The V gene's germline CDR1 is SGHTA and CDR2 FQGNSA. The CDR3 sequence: CASSPLRERQPQHF. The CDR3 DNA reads TGTGCCAGCAGCCCCCTCAGGGAGAGACAGCCCCAGCATTTT.

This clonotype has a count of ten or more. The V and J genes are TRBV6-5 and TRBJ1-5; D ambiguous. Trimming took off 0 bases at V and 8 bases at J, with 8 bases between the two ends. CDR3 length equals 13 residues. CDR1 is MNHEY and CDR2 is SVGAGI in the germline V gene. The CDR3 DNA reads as TGTGCCAGCAGTTACTCGACAACCGAGCCCCAGCATTTT. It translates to CASSYSTTEPQHF.

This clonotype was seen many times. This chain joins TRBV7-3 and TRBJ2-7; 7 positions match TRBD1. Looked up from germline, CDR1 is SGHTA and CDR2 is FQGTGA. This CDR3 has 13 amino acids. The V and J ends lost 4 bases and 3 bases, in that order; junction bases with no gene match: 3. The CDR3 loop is CASSSYRGYEQYF. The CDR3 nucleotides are TGTGCCAGCAGCTCTTACAGGGGCTACGAGCAGTACTTC.

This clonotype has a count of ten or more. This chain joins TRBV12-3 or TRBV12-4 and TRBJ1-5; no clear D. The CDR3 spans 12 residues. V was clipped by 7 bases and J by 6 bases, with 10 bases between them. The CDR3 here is CASTYGGQPQHF. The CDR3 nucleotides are TGTGCCAGCACTTACGGCGGTCAGCCCCAGCATTTT.

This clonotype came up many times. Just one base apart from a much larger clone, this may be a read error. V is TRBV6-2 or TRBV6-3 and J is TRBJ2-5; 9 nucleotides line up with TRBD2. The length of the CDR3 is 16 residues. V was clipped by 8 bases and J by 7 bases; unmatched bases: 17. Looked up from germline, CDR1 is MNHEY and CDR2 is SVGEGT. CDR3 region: CASGPRRPAGGLTQYF. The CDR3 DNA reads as TGTGCCAGCGGCCCCCGCAGGCCAGCGGGGGGCCTGACCCAGTACTTC.